These 16 T cell receptor beta chains share one sample of origin, sequenced in a study of T cells in localized non-small cell lung cancer. Using immunoSEQ multiplex PCR, the repertoire was profiled, and TCRdb retains in-frame clones only, with some absent. The sample holds around 30,000 clones, 85% to 95% seen once. This specimen was peripheral blood, taken before any cancer treatment. The receptors here all came from a female donor older than 55 with stage I lung adenocarcinoma.

A single count supports this clone. CDR3 DNA sequence: TGTGCCACCAAACCCGGGACGCAGTCCTACAATGAGCAGTTCTTC. It specifies CATKPGTQSYNEQFF. V gene TRBV7-6 combines with J gene TRBJ2-1; TRBD1 or TRBD2 may be the D gene (5 bases each). Germline CDR1 and CDR2: SGHVS and FNYEAQ. CDR3 length: 15 amino acids. V dropped 10 bases and J dropped 1 base, with 17 bases sitting between them.

The rearrangement uses TRBV5-1 and TRBJ2-3; the match to TRBD1 covers 11 bases. CDR1 is SGHRS, CDR2 YFSETQ, per germline. The J segment lost 5 bases and the V segment lost 0 bases, leaving 2 bases of the junction unmatched. This CDR3 spans 15 amino acids. The CDR3 nucleotides are TGCGCCAGCAGCTTGGTGGGACAGGGGGGAGATACGCAGTATTTT. It specifies CASSLVGQGGDTQYF.

V usage is TRBV4-1 and J usage is TRBJ2-7, with 13 bases identical to TRBD2. The CDR3 is made up of 15 amino acids. Germline-derived CDR1 and CDR2 are MGHRA and YSYEKL. After removal of 9 bases from V and 2 bases from J, the junction contained 7 bases not matched to a gene. This CDR3 reads CASSGLAGRTYEQYF. CDR3 nucleotides: TGCGCCAGTTCGGGACTAGCGGGAAGGACCTACGAGCAGTACTTC.

The chain links TRBV6-1 to TRBJ1-5; D gene ambiguous. Germline CDR1 MNHNS, CDR2 SASEGT. Trimming pared 5 bases from V and 4 bases from J, leaving 12 bases between. The CDR3 covers 14 residues. CDR3 nucleotides: TGTGCCAGCAGTTTGTACAGCCTTAATCAGCCCCAGCATTTT. Translating gives CASSLYSLNQPQHF.

The chain uses TRBV19 and TRBJ1-5, with D possibly TRBD1 on 5 matching bases. Deletions cut 7 bases from V and 5 bases from J, with 12 bases between. This CDR3 contains 13 residues. Germline V gives CDR1 LNHDA, CDR2 SQIVND (reference sequence). The CDR3, as DNA: TGTGCCAGTACGGGGGATGATTATCAGCCCCAGCATTTT. Translated: CASTGDDYQPQHF.

CDR3 in DNA: TGTGCCTGGACCCCGGGGGGGCCCAATGAGCAGTTCTTC. This encodes CAWTPGGPNEQFF. The chain recombines TRBV30 with TRBJ2-1; 8 positions agree with TRBD2. This CDR3 has 13 amino acids. With 4 bases clipped from V and 6 bases from J, the junction kept 5 bases outside the gene matches. CDR1 and CDR2 (germline): GTSNPN, SVGIG (reference sequence).

The gene calls are TRBV20-1 and TRBJ2-7; D call uncertain. The ends were cut back, 5 bases at V and 1 base at J, with 6 bases in the middle. Germline V gene sequence: CDR1 DFQATT, CDR2 SNEGSKA (reference sequence). There are 11 residues in the CDR3. The CDR3 loop reads CSAPLSYEQYF. CDR3 sequence (DNA): TGCAGTGCTCCCCTGTCCTACGAGCAGTACTTC.

This chain connects TRBV28 to TRBJ1-2; tentative D call: TRBD1 (5 bases). The CDR3 runs 15 residues. V was clipped by 5 bases and J by 4 bases, with 17 bases between them. From germline, CDR1 is MDHEN and CDR2 SYDVKM. CDR3 bases: TGTGCCAGCAGTCGTCCCGGGCCCGGGACCTATGGCTACACCTTC. Amino acids: CASSRPGPGTYGYTF.

This chain uses TRBV6-6 with TRBJ1-2; tentatively, D is TRBD1 (6 bases). The CDR3 loop spans 16 amino acids. Trimming cost V 0 bases and J 2 bases, with 13 bases left between them. Germline V gives CDR1 MNHNY, CDR2 SVGAGI (reference sequence). In DNA, the CDR3 is TGTGCCAGCAGTTACTCCCGGACAGCGATAAACTATGGCTACACCTTC. Amino acid sequence: CASSYSRTAINYGYTF.

The V and J genes are TRBV6-8 and TRBJ1-4; D is uncertain. The CDR3 consists of 12 residues. V shed 5 bases and J shed 8 bases, with 9 bases lying between them. Germline CDR1 MNHGY, CDR2 SAAAGT. CDR3 region: CASSLRGEKLFF. In DNA form, the CDR3 reads TGTGCCAGCAGTCTCCGAGGGGAAAAACTGTTTTTT.

This chain links TRBV2 with TRBJ2-5; 7 bases match TRBD2. V shed 4 bases and J 4 bases; nucleotides not matched to a gene: 6. The CDR3 is made up of 14 amino acids. Germline V CDR1 and CDR2: SNHLY, FYNNEI. The CDR3 bases are TGTGCCAGCAGTGGTCCCGGGGGGTCAGAGACCCAGTACTTC. Encoded protein: CASSGPGGSETQYF.

The gene calls are TRBV27 and TRBJ1-2, with D possibly TRBD1 on 5 matching bases. The length of the CDR3 is 15 residues. The germline gives CDR1 MNHEY, CDR2 SMNVEV (reference sequence). Between the trimmed V and J ends, which lost 3 bases and 2 bases, there was a span of 13 bases. CDR3 residues: CASSFRQTENYGYTF. As DNA, the CDR3 is TGTGCCAGCAGTTTCCGACAGACGGAGAACTATGGCTACACCTTC.

The chain links TRBV15 to TRBJ1-5; TRBD1 matches at 7 bases. The CDR3 sequence is 17 residues long. J gave up 0 bases and V 0 bases, and 5 bases lay outside the gene matches. Germline lookup yields CDR1 LNHNV and CDR2 YYDKDF (reference sequence). The CDR3 DNA reads TGTGCCACCAGCAGAGACCCGGGACAGCCTAGCAATCAGCCCCAGCATTTT. It specifies CATSRDPGQPSNQPQHF.

This clone was recorded only once. The chain has TRBV6-4 and TRBJ2-1; the match to TRBD2 covers 10 bases. The CDR3 consists of 13 residues. Germline V gene sequence: CDR1 MRHNA, CDR2 SNTAGT. The V and J ends lost 7 bases and 9 bases, in that order; junction bases with no gene match: 6. Here the CDR3 DNA reads TGTGCCAGCAAGAGCGGGGGGGCCGGTGAGCAGTTCTTC. Its translation: CASKSGGAGEQFF.

The chain recombines TRBV2 with TRBJ1-3, with D perhaps TRBD1 (6 bases). Germline V gives CDR1 SNHLY, CDR2 FYNNEI. Trimming stripped 8 bases from V and 0 bases from J, with 11 bases between. The CDR3 loop spans 14 amino acids. The CDR3 DNA reads as TGTGCCAGCTACCGGGACACCTCTGGAAACACCATATATTTT. Translation gives CASYRDTSGNTIYF.

This chain connects TRBV6-5 to TRBJ2-7; D might be TRBD1 (6 bases). This CDR3 has 15 amino acids. The germline V and J ends were trimmed by 5 bases and 0 bases, with 14 bases remaining between them. The germline V gene has CDR1 MNHEY and CDR2 SVGAGI. The CDR3 region has the DNA TGTGCCAGCAGTCCATCTACAGGGAGCTCCTACGAGCAGTACTTC. It translates to CASSPSTGSSYEQYF.